Below are 15 T cell receptor beta chains sequenced from a single sample in a study of cytomegalovirus exposure and HLA in healthy donors. With 60 Vbeta and 13 Jbeta primers, the PCR was carried out. Method: immunoSEQ multiplex PCR; TCRdb's copy keeps in-frame clones and lacks some. The sample records roughly 190,000 clones, approximately 85% being singletons. The specimen was PBMCs. Receptor source: a man aged 18 to 29 in good health and CMV-seronegative.

This clone was recorded a few times. The rearrangement links TRBV9 to TRBJ2-7, with 7 bases lining up with TRBD2. Unmatched junction bases numbered 11, after V lost 0 bases and J lost 5 bases. The CDR3 has 16 residues. The V gene's germline CDR1 is SGDLS and CDR2 YYNGEE. CDR3 DNA sequence: TGTGCCAGCAGCGTAGGGGCGGGGGAGGGTCGAGACGAGCAGTACTTC. Encoded protein: CASSVGAGEGRDEQYF. Complete variable domain (other parts from reference TRBV9 and TRBJ2-7): DSGVTQTPKHLITATGQRVTLRCSPRSGDLSVYWYQQSLDQGLQFLIQYYNGEERAKGNILERFSAQQFPDLHSELNLSSLELGDSALYFCASSVGAGEGRDEQYFGPGTRLTVT.

The chain is built from TRBV11-2 and TRBJ1-2; no firm D call. Germline values: CDR1 SGHAT, CDR2 FQNNGV. Deletions cut 5 bases from V and 2 bases from J, with 15 bases between. CDR3 length: 15 amino acids. The CDR3 DNA reads TGTGCCAGCAGCCCCCCTCGGACGGGAAACTATGGCTACACCTTC. Its protein product is CASSPPRTGNYGYTF.

The chain is built from TRBV10-3 and TRBJ2-1, with 9 bases aligning to TRBD2. CDR3 length: 13 residues. From germline, CDR1 is ENHRY and CDR2 SYGVKD. The J segment lost 7 bases and the V segment lost 7 bases, leaving 5 bases of the junction unmatched. The CDR3 nucleotides read TGTGCCATCATGTCTAGCGGGGATAATGAGCAGTTCTTC. Translated, it gives CAIMSSGDNEQFF.

This clone was seen a few times. V and J are TRBV10-2 and TRBJ2-5; D call uncertain. The CDR3 consists of 15 residues. V lost 0 bases, J lost 1 base, and 9 bases lay in between. CDR1 and CDR2 (germline): WSHSY, SAAADI. The CDR3 DNA reads TGCGCCAGCAGTGAGTCGAGGCTACTCCAAGAGACCCAGTACTTC. It is translated as CASSESRLLQETQYF.

The chain is built from TRBV7-9 and TRBJ2-1; 7 nucleotides agree with TRBD2. The CDR3 is 15 amino acids. Losses at the gene ends were 5 bases for V and 5 bases for J; bases not matched to a gene: 9. The germline V gene encodes CDR1 SEHNR and CDR2 FQNEAQ (reference sequence). CDR3 coding DNA: TGTGCCAGCAGCACCCGGACTAGTCTCCACAATGAGCAGTTCTTC. The encoded protein is CASSTRTSLHNEQFF. The full variable domain, with the rest looked up from reference TRBV7-9 and TRBJ2-1, is DTGVSQNPRHKITKRGQNVTFRCDPISEHNRLYWYRQTLGQGPEFLTYFQNEAQLEKSRLLSDRFSAERPKGSFSTLEIQRTEQGDSAMYLCASSTRTSLHNEQFFGPGTRLTVL.

The chain links TRBV5-6 to TRBJ1-2, with TRBD1 as a possible D gene (6 bases). V lost 4 bases, J lost 5 bases, and 21 bases lay in between. The V gene's germline CDR1 is SGHDT and CDR2 YYEEEE. The length of the CDR3 is 16 residues. In DNA, the CDR3 is TGTGCCAGCAGCCCGTGGACAGAGGGCTCCTTTTATGGCTACACCTTC. Translation: CASSPWTEGSFYGYTF. The full variable domain, rest sourced from reference TRBV5-6 and TRBJ1-2, is DAGVTQSPTHLIKTRGQQVTLRCSPKSGHDTVSWYQQALGQGPQFIFQYYEEEERQRGNFPDRFSGHQFPNYSSELNVNALLLGDSALYLCASSPWTEGSFYGYTFGSGTRLTVV.

The chain employs TRBV13 and TRBJ2-7, with a weak D call TRBD1 (7 bases). This CDR3 is 18 amino acids long. Germline CDR1 reads PRHDT; CDR2 reads FYEKMQ (reference sequence). Between the trimmed V and J ends, which lost 4 bases and 3 bases, there was a span of 25 bases. Written as DNA, the CDR3 is TGTGCCAGCAGCTCCCCAAGAAAAGACAGGGAGGAGCGCTACGAGCAGTACTTC. Translation: CASSSPRKDREERYEQYF.

The chain employs TRBV15 and TRBJ2-7; D gene ambiguous. CDR3 length equals 14 residues. Trimming removed 5 bases from V and 4 bases from J, with 15 bases in between. CDR1 and CDR2 (germline): LNHNV, YYDKDF (reference sequence). The CDR3 loop is CATSLEARRYEQYF. The DNA of the CDR3 is TGTGCCACCAGCCTCGAGGCCCGACGATACGAGCAGTACTTC.

The V call is TRBV7-2, the J call TRBJ2-2; TRBD2 is a possible D gene (5 bases). The ends were cut back, 5 bases at V and 5 bases at J, with 12 bases in the middle. Looked up from germline, CDR1 is SGHTA and CDR2 is FQGNSA. There are 14 residues in the CDR3. The CDR3 sequence: CASSRTGGTGELFF. The DNA for the CDR3 is TGTGCCAGCAGCCGTACCGGAGGAACCGGGGAGCTGTTTTTT.

The CDR3 region is CASSPDTGRDGTQYF. For the CDR3, the DNA is TGTGCCAGCAGTCCTGACACGGGGCGGGATGGGACGCAGTATTTT. The chain links TRBV28 to TRBJ2-3, with D perhaps matching TRBD2 (6 bases). This CDR3 region has 15 residues. Germline V gene lookup returns CDR1 MDHEN and CDR2 SYDVKM. Trimming left V 5 bases short and J 9 bases short, with 21 bases between.

V and J are TRBV5-4 and TRBJ2-3, with 7 bases lining up with TRBD2. This CDR3 is built from 16 residues. CDR1 and CDR2 (germline): SGHNT, YYREEE (reference sequence). J gave up 2 bases and V 2 bases, and 8 bases lay outside the gene matches. The CDR3 DNA reads TGTGCCAGCAGCTTACCGCGGGGGAAATCCACAGATACGCAGTATTTT. Protein sequence: CASSLPRGKSTDTQYF.

There are a few counts of this clone. The genes are TRBV10-3 and TRBJ2-1; the match to TRBD2 covers 11 bases. CDR3 size: 13 residues. Unmatched junction bases numbered 3, after V lost 4 bases and J lost 10 bases. Germline values: CDR1 ENHRY, CDR2 SYGVKD. CDR3 bases: TGTGCCATCAGTGGCCGGACTAGCGGGGAGCAGTTCTTC. Protein product: CAISGRTSGEQFF.

The V call is TRBV6-1, the J call TRBJ1-1; 7 bases are shared with TRBD1. The CDR3 loop spans 14 amino acids. Germline trimming cut 6 bases from V and 4 bases from J; bases unmatched to any gene: 8. In germline, CDR1 is MNHNS, CDR2 SASEGT. This chain's CDR3 is CASRTGTAVTEAFF. As DNA, the CDR3 is TGTGCCAGCAGGACCGGGACAGCAGTCACTGAAGCTTTCTTT.

The chain is built from TRBV7-2 and TRBJ1-2, with D perhaps matching TRBD1 (6 bases). CDR3 length: 13 amino acids. With 5 bases removed from V and 7 bases from J, the gap between germline ends came to 14 bases. Germline V gene sequence: CDR1 SGHTA, CDR2 FQGNSA. The CDR3 DNA reads TGTGCCAGCAGCCTACAGGGAGTCGGTGGCTACACCTTC. The encoded protein is CASSLQGVGGYTF.

The V call is TRBV2, the J call TRBJ2-5; D is uncertain. The CDR3 length is 13 residues. The V gene lost 3 bases and the J gene lost 3 bases, with 8 bases spanning the gap. Germline loops: CDR1 SNHLY, CDR2 FYNNEI. CDR3 sequence: CASSEQEEETQYF. CDR3 sequence (DNA): TGTGCCAGCAGTGAGCAGGAAGAAGAGACCCAGTACTTC.